The clone carrying this T cell receptor beta chain was counted ten times or more. The antigen remains unidentified. The data originate from a study of regulatory T cells in long-lasting Graves disease. The study, taken as a whole, reports: A greater number of public clonotypes (more than 2,500) was shared by persistent patients than by new patients (over 900).

The sample's time point: newly diagnosed GD, antithyroid drugs for less than 3 months. Construction of the TCR library relied on RNA isolated from PBMCs. Trimming shortened V by 4 bases and J by 9 bases, and 12 bases separated the two germline ends. The CDR3 runs to 12 residues. CDR1 is LNHNV and CDR2 is YYDKDF in the germline V gene (reference sequence). HTBI primers from iRepertoire and Arm-PCR of CDR3 regions yielded the TCR beta libraries. MiXCR, run by TCRdb on the multiplex PCR reads, gives a single entry per CDR3 protein. The table shows approximately 310,000 distinct CDR3 sequences, with 15% to 20% occurring only once.

The source of this sequence is a female donor with Graves disease. The source material was peripheral blood mononuclear cells (PBMCs), sampled at new diagnosis, from a patient treated with antithyroid drugs. The chain couples TRBV15 to TRBJ2-5, with D tentatively TRBD2 (5 bases). The CDR3 reads CATSTPGGSQYF. CDR3 sequence (DNA): TGTGCCACCAGCACCCCGGGCGGGTCCCAGTACTTC.